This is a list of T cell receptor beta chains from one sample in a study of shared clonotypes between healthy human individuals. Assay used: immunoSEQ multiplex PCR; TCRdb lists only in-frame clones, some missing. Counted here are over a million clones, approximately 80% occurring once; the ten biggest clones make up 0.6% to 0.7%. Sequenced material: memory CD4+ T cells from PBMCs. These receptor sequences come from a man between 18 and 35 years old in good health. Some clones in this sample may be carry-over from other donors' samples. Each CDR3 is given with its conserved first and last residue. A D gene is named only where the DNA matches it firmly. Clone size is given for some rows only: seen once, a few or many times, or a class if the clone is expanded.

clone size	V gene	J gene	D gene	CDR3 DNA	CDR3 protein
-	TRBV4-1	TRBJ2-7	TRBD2	TGCGCCAGCAGCCGCTATCTAGCGGGAGAAGGTTCCTACGAGCAGTACTTC	CASSRYLAGEGSYEQYF
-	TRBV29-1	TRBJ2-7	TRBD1	TGCAGCGTCTCCACGCCGGGACAGGGCTCCTACGAGCAGTACTTC	CSVSTPGQGSYEQYF
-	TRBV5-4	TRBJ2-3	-	TGTGCCAGCAGGGCGGGTCCCACAGATACGCAGTATTTT	CASRAGPTDTQYF
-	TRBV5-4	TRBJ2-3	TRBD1	TGTGCCAGCAGCTGGGGGACAGGCCGCACAGATACGCAGTATTTT	CASSWGTGRTDTQYF
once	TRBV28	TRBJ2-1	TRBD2	TGTGCCAGCAGTGACCTATACGGGAGGGCCGCCTACAATGAGCAGTTCTTC	CASSDLYGRAAYNEQFF
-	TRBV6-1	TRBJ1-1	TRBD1	TGTGCCAGCAGCTCGAAGGGACAGTTGAACACTGAAGCTTTCTTT	CASSSKGQLNTEAFF
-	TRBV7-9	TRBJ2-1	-	TGTGCCAGCAGCTTTATCAGCGGGTACTCCAGTGAGCAGTTCTTC	CASSFISGYSSEQFF
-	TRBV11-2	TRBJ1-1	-	TGTGCCAGCTTTCCAGGACGGGGGAGCACTGAAGCTTTCTTT	CASFPGRGSTEAFF
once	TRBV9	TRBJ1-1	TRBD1	TGTGCCAGCAGCGTAGGCCCACAGGGGGCGACTGAAGCTTTCTTT	CASSVGPQGATEAFF
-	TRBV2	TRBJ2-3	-	TGTGCCAGCAGTGAGGGTCTAGGTACAGATACGCAGTATTTT	CASSEGLGTDTQYF
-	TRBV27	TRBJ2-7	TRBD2	TGTGCCAGCAGTCCCTTGACTAGCGGGAGAAGTTTAATAAGCGAGCAGTACTTC	CASSPLTSGRSLISEQYF
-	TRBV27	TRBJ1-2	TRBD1	TGTGCCAGCAGCCGCTCGAGGCAGGGGGACTATGGCTACACCTTC	CASSRSRQGDYGYTF
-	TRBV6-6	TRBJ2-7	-	TGTGCCAGCAGTTACTCGGGGGGCCCCTACGAGCAGTACTTC	CASSYSGGPYEQYF
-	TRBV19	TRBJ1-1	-	TGTGCCAGTAGTAACACAATAAACGGCGTAGCTTTCTTT	CASSNTINGVAFF
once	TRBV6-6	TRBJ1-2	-	TGTGCCAGCAGTTACTCGAGAGTTGGCAGGGACTATGGCTACACCTTC	CASSYSRVGRDYGYTF
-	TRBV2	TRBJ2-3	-	TGTGCCAGCAGTGAAGTAGCTAGCACAGATACGCAGTATTTT	CASSEVASTDTQYF
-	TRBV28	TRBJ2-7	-	TGTGCCAGCAGGCCGGCACCGGGACGTTCTTGGTACGAGCAGTACTTC	CASRPAPGRSWYEQYF
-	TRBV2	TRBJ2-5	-	TGTGCCAGCAGTGAAGGCAGGCAAGAGACCCAGTACTTC	CASSEGRQETQYF
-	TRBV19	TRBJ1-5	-	TGTGCCACCGAGGGCTGGACGGCGAGGGGTCAGCCCCAGCATTTT	CATEGWTARGQPQHF
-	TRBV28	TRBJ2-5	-	TGTGCCAGCAGTTGGGATTTTGCGGGGCAGGGGGAGACCCAGTACTTC	CASSWDFAGQGETQYF
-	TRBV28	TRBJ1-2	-	TGTGCCAGCAGTTCGACCGGACGTTCGTGGAACTATGGCTACACCTTC	CASSSTGRSWNYGYTF
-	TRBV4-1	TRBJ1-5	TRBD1	TGCGCCAGCAGCCGCGTGGGACAGAGCGATCAGCCCCAGCATTTT	CASSRVGQSDQPQHF
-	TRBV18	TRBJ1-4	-	TGTGCCAGCTCACCCAGTGCAACTAATGAAAAACTGTTTTTT	CASSPSATNEKLFF
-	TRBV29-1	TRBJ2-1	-	TGCAGCGGGGGACTTGCCAATGAGCAGTTCTTC	CSGGLANEQFF
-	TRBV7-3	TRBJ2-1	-	TGTGCCAGCAGCTACGTTCGGGATCAGGATGAGCAGTTCTTC	CASSYVRDQDEQFF
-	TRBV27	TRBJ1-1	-	TGTGCCAGCAGTCAACGGACAGCCACCATGAACACTGAAGCTTTCTTT	CASSQRTATMNTEAFF
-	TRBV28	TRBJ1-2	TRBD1	TGTGCCAGCAGGTCCGGGACAGTCTATGGCTACACCTTC	CASRSGTVYGYTF